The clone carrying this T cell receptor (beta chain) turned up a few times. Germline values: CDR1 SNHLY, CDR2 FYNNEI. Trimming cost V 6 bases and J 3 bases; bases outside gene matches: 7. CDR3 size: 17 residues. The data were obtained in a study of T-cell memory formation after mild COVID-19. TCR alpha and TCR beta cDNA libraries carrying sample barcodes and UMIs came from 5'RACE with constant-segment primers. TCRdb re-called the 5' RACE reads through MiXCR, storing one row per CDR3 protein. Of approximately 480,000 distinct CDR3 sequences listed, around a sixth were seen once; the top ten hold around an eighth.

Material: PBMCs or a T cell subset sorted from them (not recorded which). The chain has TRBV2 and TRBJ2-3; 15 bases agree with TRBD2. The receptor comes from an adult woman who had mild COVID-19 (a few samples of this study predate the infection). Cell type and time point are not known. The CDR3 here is CASSEGTSGGPTDTQYF. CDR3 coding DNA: TGTGCCAGCAGCGAGGGGACTAGCGGGGGGCCTACAGATACGCAGTATTTT.